Here is one T cell receptor beta chain with its context. The sample comes from a study of T cell responses to AZD1222 COVID-19 vaccine. Germline V lookup: CDR1 SNHLY, CDR2 FYNNEI. This CDR3 spans 12 amino acids. The V segment lost 6 bases and the J segment 6 bases; nucleotides outside the gene matches: 3. The repertoire was sequenced with immunoSEQ multiplex PCR; TCRdb's copy has only in-frame clones and lacks some. The profile shows approximately 94,000 clones, more than 75% of them singletons. The chain has TRBV2 and TRBJ1-1, with 8 bases that match TRBD1. This specimen was peripheral blood, taken on day 0 of AZD1222 vaccination. The clonotype comes from an adult in good health. CDR3 DNA: TGTGCCAGCAGCAGGACAGGGCCTGAAGCTTTCTTT. Protein: CASSRTGPEAFF.